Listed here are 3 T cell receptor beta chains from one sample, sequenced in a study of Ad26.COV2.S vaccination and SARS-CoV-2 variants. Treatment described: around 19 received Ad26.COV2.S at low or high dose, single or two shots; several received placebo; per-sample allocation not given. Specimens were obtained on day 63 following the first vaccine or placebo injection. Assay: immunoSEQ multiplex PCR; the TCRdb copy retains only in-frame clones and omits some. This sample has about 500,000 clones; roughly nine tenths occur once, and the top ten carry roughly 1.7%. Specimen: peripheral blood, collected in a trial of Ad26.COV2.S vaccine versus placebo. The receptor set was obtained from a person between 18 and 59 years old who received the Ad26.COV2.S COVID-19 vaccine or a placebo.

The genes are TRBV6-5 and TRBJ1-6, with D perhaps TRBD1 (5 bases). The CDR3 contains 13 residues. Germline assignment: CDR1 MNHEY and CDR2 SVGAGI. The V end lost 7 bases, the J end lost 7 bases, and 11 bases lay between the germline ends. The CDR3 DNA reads TGTGCCAGCAAAAGGGACCAAAATTCACCCCTCCACTTT. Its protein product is CASKRDQNSPLHF.

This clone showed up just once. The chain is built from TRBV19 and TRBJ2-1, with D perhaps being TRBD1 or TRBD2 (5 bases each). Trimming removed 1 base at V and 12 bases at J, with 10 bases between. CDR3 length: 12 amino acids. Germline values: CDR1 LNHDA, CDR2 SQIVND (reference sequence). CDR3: CASSIGGQGQFF. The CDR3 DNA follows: TGTGCCAGTAGTATAGGAGGGCAGGGGCAGTTCTTC.

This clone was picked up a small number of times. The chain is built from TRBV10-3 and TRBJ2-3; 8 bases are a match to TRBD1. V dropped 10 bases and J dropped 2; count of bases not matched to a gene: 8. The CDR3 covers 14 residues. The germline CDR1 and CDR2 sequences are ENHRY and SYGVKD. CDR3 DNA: TGTGCCACCGGACAGGGACTTTCCACAGATACGCAGTATTTT. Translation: CATGQGLSTDTQYF.